This TCR beta chain comes out of a study of PD-L1 blockade in urothelial cancer. Overall study findings and caveats: Pretreatment clonality of the blood TCR repertoire below the median was predictive of superior survival.

As for time point: pretreatment peripheral blood. Each patient gave between 1 and 8 samples, pretreatment and on-treatment. Produced via immunoSEQ multiplex PCR; TCRdb's table is partial and in-frame only. The table records roughly 47,000 clones, around 74% of them present only once. Germline assignment: CDR1 SGHRS and CDR2 YFSETQ. The length of the CDR3 is 13 residues. V lost 2 bases to trimming and J lost 6 bases; unmatched junction nucleotides: 4. This clone appeared a single time. Its antigen is unidentified. The chain combines TRBV5-1 with TRBJ2-7; 8 bases align to TRBD1. The sequence derives from a man aged 70-80 years with urothelial cancer. Sample: PBMCs, taken around atezolizumab (anti-PD-L1) treatment. The CDR3 DNA follows: TGCGCCAGCAGCTTTGACAGGGGACGCGAGCAGTACTTC. Amino acids: CASSFDRGREQYF. The full variable domain, in which reference TRBV5-1 and TRBJ2-7 provide the parts outside the CDR3, is KAGVTQTPRYLIKTRGQQVTLSCSPISGHRSVSWYQQTPGQGLQFLFEYFSETQRNKGNFPGRFSGRQFSNSRSEMNVSTLELGDSALYLCASSFDRGREQYFGPGTRLTVT.